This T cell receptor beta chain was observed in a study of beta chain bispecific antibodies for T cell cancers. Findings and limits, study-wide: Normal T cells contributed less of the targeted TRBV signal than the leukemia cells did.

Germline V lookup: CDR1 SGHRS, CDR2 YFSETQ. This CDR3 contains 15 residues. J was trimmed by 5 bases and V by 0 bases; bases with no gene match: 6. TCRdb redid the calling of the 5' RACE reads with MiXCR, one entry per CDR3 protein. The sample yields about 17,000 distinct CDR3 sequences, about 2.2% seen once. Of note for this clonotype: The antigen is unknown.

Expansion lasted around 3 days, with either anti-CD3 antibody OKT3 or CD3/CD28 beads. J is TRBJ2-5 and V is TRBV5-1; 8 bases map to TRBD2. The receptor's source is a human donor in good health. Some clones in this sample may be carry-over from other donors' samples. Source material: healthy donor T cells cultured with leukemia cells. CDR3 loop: CASSLDGGVGETQYF. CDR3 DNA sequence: TGCGCCAGCAGCTTGGACGGGGGGGTAGGGGAGACCCAGTACTTC.